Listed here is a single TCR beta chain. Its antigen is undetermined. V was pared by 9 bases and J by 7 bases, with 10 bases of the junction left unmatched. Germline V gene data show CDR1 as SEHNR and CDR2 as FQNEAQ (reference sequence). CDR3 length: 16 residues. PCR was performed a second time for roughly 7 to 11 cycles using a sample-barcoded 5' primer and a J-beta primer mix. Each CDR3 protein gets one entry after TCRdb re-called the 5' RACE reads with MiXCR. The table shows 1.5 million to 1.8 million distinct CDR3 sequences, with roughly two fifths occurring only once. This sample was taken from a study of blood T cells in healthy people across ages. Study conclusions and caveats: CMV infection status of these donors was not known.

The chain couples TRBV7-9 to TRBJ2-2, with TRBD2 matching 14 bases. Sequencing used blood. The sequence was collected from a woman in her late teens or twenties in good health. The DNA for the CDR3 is TGTGCCAGACAGGGGACTAGCGGGAGCTTCGGCGGGGAGCTGTTTTTT. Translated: CARQGTSGSFGGELFF.